This TCR beta chain stems from a study of T cell changes during pregnancy in multiple sclerosis. The CDR3 is made up of 13 amino acids. V was clipped by 1 base and J by 8 bases, with 11 bases between them. Looked up from germline, CDR1 is MGHRA and CDR2 is YSYEKL. This table comes from immunoSEQ multiplex PCR, and its TCRdb copy is limited to in-frame clones, with some not included. The data show about 29,000 clones, with roughly 92% seen just once and roughly 5.7% held by the top ten. The sequence derives from a female donor with multiple sclerosis, enrolled in a pregnancy study. This sample comprised CD8+ T cells from peripheral blood mononuclear cells, obtained before pregnancy. The chain recombines TRBV4-1 with TRBJ1-1, with D perhaps matching TRBD1 (5 bases). CDR3 sequence: CASSQVGEGEAFF. As DNA, the CDR3 is TGCGCCAGCAGCCAAGTAGGGGAGGGAGAAGCTTTCTTT.